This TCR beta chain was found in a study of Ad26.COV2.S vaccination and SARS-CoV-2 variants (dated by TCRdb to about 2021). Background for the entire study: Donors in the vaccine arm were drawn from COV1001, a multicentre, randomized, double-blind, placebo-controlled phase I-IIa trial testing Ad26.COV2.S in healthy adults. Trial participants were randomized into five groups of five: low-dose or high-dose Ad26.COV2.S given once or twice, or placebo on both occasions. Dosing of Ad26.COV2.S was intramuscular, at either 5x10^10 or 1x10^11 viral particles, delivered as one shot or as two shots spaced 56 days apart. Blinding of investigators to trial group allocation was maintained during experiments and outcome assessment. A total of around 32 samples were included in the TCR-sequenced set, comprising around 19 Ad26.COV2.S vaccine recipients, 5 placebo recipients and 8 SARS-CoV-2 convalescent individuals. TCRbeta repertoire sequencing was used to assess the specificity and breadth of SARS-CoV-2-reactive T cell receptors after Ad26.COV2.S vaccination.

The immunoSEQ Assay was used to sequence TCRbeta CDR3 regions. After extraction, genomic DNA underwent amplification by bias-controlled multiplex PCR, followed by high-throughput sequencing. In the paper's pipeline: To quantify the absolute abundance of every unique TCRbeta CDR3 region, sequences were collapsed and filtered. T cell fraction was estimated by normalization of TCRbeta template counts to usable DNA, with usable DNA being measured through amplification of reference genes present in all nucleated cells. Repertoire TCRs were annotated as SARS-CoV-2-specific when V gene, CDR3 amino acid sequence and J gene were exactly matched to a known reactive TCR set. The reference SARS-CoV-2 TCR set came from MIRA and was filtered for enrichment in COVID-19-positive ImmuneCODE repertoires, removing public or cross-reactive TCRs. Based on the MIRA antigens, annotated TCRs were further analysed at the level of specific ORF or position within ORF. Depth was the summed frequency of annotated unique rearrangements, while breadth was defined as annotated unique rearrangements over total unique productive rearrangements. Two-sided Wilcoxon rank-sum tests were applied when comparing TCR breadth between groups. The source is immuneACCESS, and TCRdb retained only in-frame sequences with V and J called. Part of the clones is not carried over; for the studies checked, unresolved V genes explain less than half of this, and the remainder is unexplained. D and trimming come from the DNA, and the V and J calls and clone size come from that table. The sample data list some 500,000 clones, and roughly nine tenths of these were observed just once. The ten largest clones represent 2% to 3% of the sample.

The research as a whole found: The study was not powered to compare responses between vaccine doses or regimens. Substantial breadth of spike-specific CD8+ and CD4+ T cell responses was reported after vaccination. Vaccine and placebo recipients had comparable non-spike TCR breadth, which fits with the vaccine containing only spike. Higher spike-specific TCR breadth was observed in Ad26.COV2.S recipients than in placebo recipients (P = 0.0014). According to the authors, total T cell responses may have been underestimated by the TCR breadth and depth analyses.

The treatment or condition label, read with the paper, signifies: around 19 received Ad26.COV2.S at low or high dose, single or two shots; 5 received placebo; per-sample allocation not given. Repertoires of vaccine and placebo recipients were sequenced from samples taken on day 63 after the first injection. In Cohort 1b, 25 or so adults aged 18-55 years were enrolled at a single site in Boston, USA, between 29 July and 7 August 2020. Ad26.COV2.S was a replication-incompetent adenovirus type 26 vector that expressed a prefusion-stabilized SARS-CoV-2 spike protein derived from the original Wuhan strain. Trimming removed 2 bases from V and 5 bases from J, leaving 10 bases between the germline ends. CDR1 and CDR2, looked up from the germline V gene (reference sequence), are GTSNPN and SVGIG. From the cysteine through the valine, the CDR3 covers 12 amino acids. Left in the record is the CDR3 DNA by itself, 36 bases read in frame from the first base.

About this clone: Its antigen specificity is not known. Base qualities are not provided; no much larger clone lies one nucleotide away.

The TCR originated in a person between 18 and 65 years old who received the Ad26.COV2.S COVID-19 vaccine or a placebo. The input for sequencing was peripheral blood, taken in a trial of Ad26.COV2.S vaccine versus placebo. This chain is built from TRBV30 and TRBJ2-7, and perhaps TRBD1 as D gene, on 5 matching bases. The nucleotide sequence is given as TGTGCCTGGAGTTCGGCAGGGAACGAGCAGTACGTC. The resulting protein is CAWSSAGNEQYV.